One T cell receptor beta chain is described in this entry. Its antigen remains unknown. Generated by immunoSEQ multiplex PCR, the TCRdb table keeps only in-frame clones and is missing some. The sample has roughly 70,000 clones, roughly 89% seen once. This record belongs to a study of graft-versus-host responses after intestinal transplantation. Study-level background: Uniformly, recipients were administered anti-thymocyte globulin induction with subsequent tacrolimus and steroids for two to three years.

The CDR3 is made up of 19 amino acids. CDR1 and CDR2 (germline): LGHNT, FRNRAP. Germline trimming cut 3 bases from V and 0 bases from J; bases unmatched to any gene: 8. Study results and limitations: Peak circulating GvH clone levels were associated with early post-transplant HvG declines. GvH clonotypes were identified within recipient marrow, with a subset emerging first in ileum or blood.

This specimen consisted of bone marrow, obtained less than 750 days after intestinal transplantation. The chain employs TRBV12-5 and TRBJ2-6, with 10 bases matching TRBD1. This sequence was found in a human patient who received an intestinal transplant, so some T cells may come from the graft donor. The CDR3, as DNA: TGTGCTAGTGGTTTAATTGGGACAGGGGTTTCCTCTGGGGCCAACGTCCTGACTTTC. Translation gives CASGLIGTGVSSGANVLTF.